These 4 T cell receptor beta chains share one sample of origin, sequenced in a study of cytomegalovirus exposure and HLA in healthy donors (dated by TCRdb to the late 2010s). The method was the immunoSEQ multiplex PCR assay. The multiplex PCR relied on a mix of 60 forward primers for TCR Vbeta segments and 13 reverse primers for TCR Jbeta segments. TCRdb took over this immuneACCESS table, retaining in-frame rearrangements with V and J assigned. Such tables are incomplete; in checked studies, under half of the missing clones stem from an unresolved V gene, and the remainder is unexplained. This sample has roughly 74,000 clones in its table, and around 81% of those were observed once. The ten largest make up 1.6% of the sample. Sequenced material: PBMCs. These receptors were taken from a middle-aged man in good health and CMV-seronegative.

The V and J genes are TRBV7-2 and TRBJ2-3, with a weak D call TRBD1 (5 bases). The CDR3 is made up of 15 amino acids. The germline V gene has CDR1 SGHTA and CDR2 FQGNSA. V lost 5 bases and J 1 base, leaving 13 bases between the germline ends. The CDR3 here is CASSPGRSRTDTQYF. Written as DNA, the CDR3 is TGTGCCAGCAGCCCAGGGCGCAGTCGCACAGATACGCAGTATTTT.

The chain has TRBV11-2 and TRBJ1-4; no reliable D call. The CDR3 runs 13 residues. From germline, CDR1 is SGHAT and CDR2 FQNNGV. This chain's CDR3 is CAGSRSTNEKLFF. In DNA form, the CDR3 reads TGTGCGGGCTCCAGGTCAACTAATGAAAAACTGTTTTTT.

The rearrangement joins TRBV4-1 to TRBJ2-1; 7 bases line up with TRBD2. The CDR3 runs 14 residues. The V gene's germline CDR1 is MGHRA and CDR2 YSYEKL. Germline trimming cut 0 bases from V and 4 bases from J; bases unmatched to any gene: 0. CDR3 loop: CASSQELAYNEQFF. The CDR3 DNA is TGCGCCAGCAGCCAAGAACTAGCGTACAATGAGCAGTTCTTC.

This clone was recorded only once. The chain combines TRBV19 with TRBJ2-2, with D possibly matching TRBD2 (6 bases). Deletions cut 7 bases from V and 3 bases from J, with 9 bases between. The germline CDR1 and CDR2 sequences are LNHDA and SQIVND (reference sequence). This CDR3 has 13 residues. CDR3 bases: TGTGCCAGTAATAGCGGAGACACCGGGGAGCTGTTTTTT. Translating it yields CASNSGDTGELFF. Using reference TRBV19 and TRBJ2-2 for the parts outside the CDR3, the full variable domain is DGGITQSPKYLFRKEGQNVTLSCEQNLNHDAMYWYRQDPGQGLRLIYYSQIVNDFQKGDIAEGYSVSREKKESFPLTVTSAQKNPTAFYLCASNSGDTGELFFGEGSRLTVL.